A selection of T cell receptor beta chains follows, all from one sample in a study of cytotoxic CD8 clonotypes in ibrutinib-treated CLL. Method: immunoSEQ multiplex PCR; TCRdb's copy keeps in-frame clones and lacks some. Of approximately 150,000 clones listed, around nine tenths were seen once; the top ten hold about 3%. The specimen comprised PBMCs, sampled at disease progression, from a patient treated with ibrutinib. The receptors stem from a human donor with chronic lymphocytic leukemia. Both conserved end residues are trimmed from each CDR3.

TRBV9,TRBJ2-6,ASSSNSGANVLT
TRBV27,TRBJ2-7,ASSLFFGGGGYEQY
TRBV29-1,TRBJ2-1,SVVVYAYNEQF
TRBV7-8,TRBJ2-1,ASSPPMRLAGGGAYNEQF
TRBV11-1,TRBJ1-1,ASRGPGQLNTEAF
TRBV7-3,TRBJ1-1,ASSRDSNTEAF
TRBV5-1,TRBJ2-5,ASNEGTSSVETQY
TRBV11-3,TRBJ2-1,ASSFSRASSYNEQF
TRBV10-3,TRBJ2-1,AISGQGGSNEQF
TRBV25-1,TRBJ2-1,ASSVGRWGAEQF
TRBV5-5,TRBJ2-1,ASSLTSGSSNEQF
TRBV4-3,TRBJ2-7,ASSQEGQGVYEQY
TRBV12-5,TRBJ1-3,ASGFLAKGNTIY
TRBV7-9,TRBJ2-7,ASSSFGTVGFEQY
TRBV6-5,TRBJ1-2,ASSYTGVDGYT
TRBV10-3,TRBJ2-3,AISELQTSTDTQY
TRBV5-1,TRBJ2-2,ASSPFAGGTGELF
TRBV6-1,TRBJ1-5,ASSSGSVQPQH
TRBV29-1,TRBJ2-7,SVARGSLEQY
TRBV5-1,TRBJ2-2,ASSLGGADTGELF
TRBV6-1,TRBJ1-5,ASSEALRFRGNQPQH
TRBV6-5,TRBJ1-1,ASSYSPGRTIGEAF
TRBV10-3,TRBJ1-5,AIAESDSNQPQH
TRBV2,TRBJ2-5,ASSRDRAGETQY
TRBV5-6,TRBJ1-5,ASSVQGNDQPQH
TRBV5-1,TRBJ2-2,ASSLAFQGRLHGELF
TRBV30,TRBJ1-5,VWETGKDQPQH
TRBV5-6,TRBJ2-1,ASSWGDTLNEQF
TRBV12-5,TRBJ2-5,ASGAGTEDQETQY
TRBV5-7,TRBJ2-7,ASSPSGDRFFNEQY
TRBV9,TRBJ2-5,ASSSPGLAGSGETQY
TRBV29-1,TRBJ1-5,SVELGTEETNQPQH
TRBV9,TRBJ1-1,ASSVLPDQDTEAF
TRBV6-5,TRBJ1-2,ASSSGGAYGYT
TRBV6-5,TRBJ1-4,ASSWTGVNEKLF
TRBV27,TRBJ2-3,ASSLSWPDTQY
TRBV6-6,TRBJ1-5,ASSYGGHNQPQH
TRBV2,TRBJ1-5,ASSEIGNQPQH
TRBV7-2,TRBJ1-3,ASSPRQGSGNTIY
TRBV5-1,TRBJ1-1,ASSLVGSTEAF
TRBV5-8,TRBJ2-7,ASSPSRRGQYEQY
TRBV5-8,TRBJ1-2,ASSPTISYGYT
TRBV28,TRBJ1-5,ASSLYRTVNQPQH
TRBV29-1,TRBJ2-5,SVKFPGGRETQY
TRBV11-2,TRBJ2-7,ASSPRDFSYEQY
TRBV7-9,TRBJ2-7,ASRGMTGAPFYEQY
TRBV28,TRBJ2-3,ASSKPGLAGGILDTQY
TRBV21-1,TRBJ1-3,ASSKVNLVSWPGRSSGNTIY
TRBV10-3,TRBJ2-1,AISESGTPEREQF
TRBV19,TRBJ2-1,ASSNPLAGGLFSEQF
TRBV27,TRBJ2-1,ASSLSSGGLYNEQF
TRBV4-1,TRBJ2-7,ASSRSRDRGEQY
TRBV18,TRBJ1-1,ASSPPFYFANTEAF
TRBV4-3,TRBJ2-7,ASSQPGQGYEQY